This entry lists 28 T cell receptor beta chains sequenced from one sample in a study. MiXCR was run by TCRdb on the RT-PCR reads, yielding one entry per CDR3 protein. The sample has more than 600,000 distinct CDR3 sequences, approximately 15% seen once; the top ten hold 3.6%. Sequences were obtained from memory CD4+ T cells from blood. These TCRs come from a female donor in good health, serving as a healthy control.

This clonotype was found a few times. The chain carries TRBV10-1 and TRBJ2-5; D gene ambiguous. The V end was cut by 5 bases, the J end by 0 bases, with 7 bases between. The CDR3 spans 13 residues. Germline V gene sequence: CDR1 WNHNN, CDR2 SYGVQD (reference sequence). The CDR3 bases are TGCGCCAGCAGTAAAAGGGACCAAGAGACCCAGTACTTC. Protein product: CASSKRDQETQYF.

This clonotype came up a few times. The chain employs TRBV7-3 and TRBJ2-1; D possibly corresponds to TRBD2 (6 bases). This CDR3 is 15 amino acids long. From germline, CDR1 is SGHTA and CDR2 FQGTGA. The ends were cut back, 5 bases at V and 4 bases at J, with 15 bases in the middle. CDR3 region: CASSPSGGKYNEQFF. The CDR3 nucleotides are TGTGCCAGCAGCCCCTCTGGGGGGAAATACAATGAGCAGTTCTTC.

On this clonotype itself: One end of the junction varies from germline; a read error may be responsible. V and J are TRBV5-5 and TRBJ2-7, with TRBD1 matching 8 bases. The CDR3 sequence is 14 residues long. Per the germline V gene, CDR1 is SGHKS and CDR2 is YYEKEE (reference sequence). The CDR3 here is CARSSGTGNYEQYF. The DNA for the CDR3 is TGTGCCAGAAGCTCTGGGACAGGAAACTACGAGCAGTACTTC.

V is TRBV11-2 and J is TRBJ1-1; D gene unclear. Germline V lookup: CDR1 SGHAT, CDR2 FQNNGV. CDR3 length equals 11 residues. The V end lost 5 bases, the J end lost 10 bases, and 11 bases lay between the germline ends. The CDR3 bases are TGTGCCAGCAGCCTCCTAGGGCGAGCTTTCTTT. This translates into CASSLLGRAFF.

This clonotype was detected a few times. The chain combines TRBV20-1 with TRBJ2-7; D perhaps matches TRBD1 (6 bases). The germline V gene encodes CDR1 DFQATT and CDR2 SNEGSKA (reference sequence). The CDR3 extends over 13 amino acids. V lost 8 bases, J lost 1 base, and 15 bases lay in between. CDR3 protein: CSQTGSFSYEQYF. In DNA form, the CDR3 reads TGCAGTCAAACAGGGTCCTTTTCCTACGAGCAGTACTTC.

This clonotype was detected a few times. The chain joins TRBV5-1 to TRBJ2-5; either TRBD1 or TRBD2 may supply D (5 bases each). Germline V gene sequence: CDR1 SGHRS, CDR2 YFSETQ. Between the trimmed V and J ends, which lost 3 bases and 2 bases, there was a span of 17 bases. This CDR3 has 16 residues. Written as DNA, the CDR3 is TGCGCCAGCAGCTCCTCGACTGGGGGATGGCAAGAGACCCAGTACTTC. It translates to CASSSSTGGWQETQYF.

The rearrangement joins TRBV25-1 to TRBJ2-1; D gene uncertain. CDR3 size: 16 residues. Trimming pared 2 bases from V and 0 bases from J, leaving 11 bases between. Germline V gives CDR1 MGHDK, CDR2 SYGVNS. The CDR3 reads CASSEHNGPSYNEQFF. In nucleotides, the CDR3 is TGTGCCAGCAGTGAACATAACGGCCCCTCCTACAATGAGCAGTTCTTC.

This clonotype was detected many times. This rearrangement joins TRBV5-1 to TRBJ2-1, with 12 bases matching TRBD2. CDR1 is SGHRS, CDR2 YFSETQ, per germline. The CDR3 is made up of 16 amino acids. After removal of 0 bases from V and 8 bases from J, the junction contained 6 bases not matched to a gene. The CDR3, as DNA: TGCGCCAGCAGCTTGGCGCGGACTAGCGGGATTGATGAGCAGTTCTTC. As protein: CASSLARTSGIDEQFF.

V is TRBV28 and J is TRBJ1-5; TRBD1 aligns across 7 bases. The CDR3 length is 15 residues. Germline CDR1 and CDR2: MDHEN and SYDVKM. With V trimmed by 5 bases and J by 4 bases, 8 bases remained unmatched. This CDR3 reads CASSPTGAENQPQHF. The CDR3 bases are TGTGCCAGCAGTCCCACAGGGGCCGAAAATCAGCCCCAGCATTTT. Full variable domain (remainder filled in from reference TRBV28 and TRBJ1-5): DVKVTQSSRYLVKRTGEKVFLECVQDMDHENMFWYRQDPGLGLRLIYFSYDVKMKEKGDIPEGYSVSREKKERFSLILESASTNQTSMYLCASSPTGAENQPQHFGDGTRLSIL.

About this clonotype: A much larger clone differs by one base, so this may be a read error. The chain links TRBV28 to TRBJ1-6, with D perhaps matching TRBD1 (5 bases). CDR3 length: 13 amino acids. Germline V gene sequence: CDR1 MDHEN, CDR2 SYDVKM. The V and J ends lost 3 bases and 7 bases respectively, with 7 bases between them. CDR3: CASSFRENSPLHF. The CDR3, as DNA: TGTGCCAGCAGTTTCAGGGAGAATTCACCCCTCCACTTT. The whole variable domain, remainder taken from reference TRBV28 and TRBJ1-6, is DVKVTQSSRYLVKRTGEKVFLECVQDMDHENMFWYRQDPGLGLRLIYFSYDVKMKEKGDIPEGYSVSREKKERFSLILESASTNQTSMYLCASSFRENSPLHFGNGTRLTVT.

The rearrangement uses TRBV11-2 and TRBJ1-6, with 7 bases that match TRBD1. V shed 7 bases and J 5 bases; nucleotides not matched to a gene: 8. The V gene's germline CDR1 is SGHAT and CDR2 FQNNGV. The CDR3 runs to 15 residues. CDR3 coding DNA: TGTGCCAGCAACCGGGACAGAGCAAATAATTCACCCCTCCACTTT. Translation gives CASNRDRANNSPLHF.

This clonotype came up a few times. The V call is TRBV6-2 or TRBV6-3, the J call TRBJ2-5; TRBD2 agrees at 8 bases. Unmatched junction bases numbered 9, after V lost 5 bases and J lost 4 bases. The CDR3 consists of 15 residues. CDR1 MNHEY and CDR2 SVGEGT come from the germline V gene. CDR3 coding DNA: TGTGCCAGCAGTCCGGGGGGGCCGGTGGGAGAGACCCAGTACTTC. It yields the protein CASSPGGPVGETQYF.

This clonotype has a count of ten or more. The CDR3 region is CASSPVGYNEQFF. In DNA, the CDR3 is TGTGCCAGCAGCCCCGTTGGGTACAATGAGCAGTTCTTC. The rearrangement uses TRBV7-2 and TRBJ2-1, with unresolved D. CDR3 length: 13 amino acids. Germline V gene sequence: CDR1 SGHTA, CDR2 FQGNSA. The V end was cut by 5 bases, the J end by 4 bases, with 9 bases between.

The gene calls are TRBV5-6 and TRBJ1-2; 12 nucleotides line up with TRBD1. The CDR3 sequence is 14 residues long. The ends lost 6 bases at V and 7 bases at J; junction bases unmatched: 7. Per the germline V gene, CDR1 is SGHDT and CDR2 is YYEEEE. The CDR3 loop reads CASTWGQGAVGYTF. The CDR3 DNA reads TGTGCCAGCACCTGGGGACAGGGGGCGGTTGGCTACACCTTC.

The J gene is TRBJ2-3, the V gene TRBV20-1; 7 nucleotides match TRBD2. V lost 3 bases to trimming and J lost 6 bases; unmatched junction nucleotides: 15. Germline V gene data show CDR1 as DFQATT and CDR2 as SNEGSKA (reference sequence). This CDR3 comprises 16 residues. The CDR3 reads CSARGGLVPGRDTQYF. The CDR3 bases are TGCAGTGCTAGGGGAGGACTAGTACCAGGGCGGGATACGCAGTATTTT.

The chain has TRBV20-1 and TRBJ2-3; 7 nucleotides agree with TRBD2. The CDR3 is made up of 17 amino acids. CDR1 DFQATT and CDR2 SNEGSKA come from the germline V gene (reference sequence). J gave up 0 bases and V 3 bases, and 12 bases lay outside the gene matches. The CDR3 DNA reads TGCAGTGCTAGGCCCGCGCAGCCTAGCGGAAGCACAGATACGCAGTATTTT. Encoded protein: CSARPAQPSGSTDTQYF.

The chain recombines TRBV20-1 with TRBJ2-5; TRBD1 might be the D (6 bases). Germline CDR1 DFQATT, CDR2 SNEGSKA (reference sequence). The CDR3 contains 14 residues. V was trimmed by 0 bases and J by 5 bases, leaving 13 bases between them. CDR3 loop: CSARDRTGKETQYF. The CDR3 coding sequence is TGCAGTGCTAGAGACCGAACAGGGAAGGAGACCCAGTACTTC.

The rearrangement joins TRBV28 to TRBJ1-1; 7 positions match TRBD1. CDR3 length equals 13 residues. Germline V lookup: CDR1 MDHEN, CDR2 SYDVKM. J lost 8 bases, V lost 6 bases, and 9 bases had no gene match. Here the CDR3 reads CASSQGGQREAFF. CDR3 in DNA: TGTGCCAGCAGCCAAGGGGGACAGCGAGAAGCTTTCTTT.

This clonotype occurred many times. The chain recombines TRBV6-5 with TRBJ2-7; 13 bases map to TRBD2. V dropped 0 bases and J dropped 6; count of bases not matched to a gene: 5. Germline-derived CDR1 and CDR2 are MNHEY and SVGAGI. The CDR3 contains 16 residues. CDR3 DNA sequence: TGTGCCAGCAGTTACTCCCGACTAGCGGGAGGTAGCGAGCAGTACTTC. It translates to CASSYSRLAGGSEQYF.

The chain uses TRBV18 and TRBJ2-7; maybe TRBD2 (5 bases). V was cut by 0 bases and J by 5 bases, with 11 bases left in between. This CDR3 spans 14 amino acids. Germline V CDR1 and CDR2: KGHSH, LQKENI. CDR3 coding DNA: TGTGCCAGCTCACCACCTCGCACAGCGGACGAGCAGTACTTC. Translated: CASSPPRTADEQYF.

In this sample, this clonotype turned up a few times. The chain links TRBV6-6 to TRBJ1-5, with 9 bases aligning to TRBD1. Germline V gene data show CDR1 as MNHNY and CDR2 as SVGAGI (reference sequence). The CDR3 spans 13 residues. After removal of 6 bases from V and 7 bases from J, the junction contained 4 bases not matched to a gene. DNA for the CDR3: TGTGCCAGCAGATTGACAGGGGGACAGCCCCAGCATTTT. Residues: CASRLTGGQPQHF.

The chain is built from TRBV12-5 and TRBJ1-2, with D uncertain. With 7 bases removed from V and 2 bases from J, the gap between germline ends came to 20 bases. The CDR3 is made up of 16 amino acids. Germline CDR1 reads LGHNT; CDR2 reads FRNRAP. This chain's CDR3 is CASAPPWANLNYGYTF. The CDR3 DNA is TGTGCTAGTGCCCCACCGTGGGCAAATCTAAACTATGGCTACACCTTC.

The chain carries TRBV28 and TRBJ1-1; D unresolved. The V end lost 6 bases, the J end lost 0 bases, and 5 bases lay between the germline ends. The CDR3 contains 12 residues. CDR1 MDHEN and CDR2 SYDVKM come from the germline V gene. CDR3 sequence reads: CASRLMNTEAFF. The CDR3 DNA reads as TGTGCCAGCAGACTGATGAACACTGAAGCTTTCTTT.

The sample holds many counts of this clonotype. The V gene is TRBV13, the J gene TRBJ1-6; a possible D gene is TRBD1 (6 bases). The V gene's germline CDR1 is PRHDT and CDR2 FYEKMQ (reference sequence). The CDR3 has 15 residues. Trimming removed 3 bases at V and 8 bases at J, with 14 bases between. The CDR3 sequence: CASSLYGTGYSPLHF. The DNA of the CDR3 is TGTGCCAGCAGCTTGTACGGAACAGGGTATTCACCCCTCCACTTT.

This clonotype occurred a few times. The CDR3 loop reads CSVSSEYSNQPQHF. CDR3 coding DNA: TGCAGCGTTTCCTCGGAGTATAGCAATCAGCCCCAGCATTTT. The chain joins TRBV29-1 to TRBJ1-5; D ambiguous. Germline CDR1 SQVTM, CDR2 ANQGSEA. V was pared by 5 bases and J by 0 bases, with 11 bases between. The CDR3 sequence is 14 residues long.

This chain joins TRBV7-6 and TRBJ2-7, with 7 nucleotides matching TRBD1. The CDR3 spans 16 residues. With 2 bases clipped from V and 5 bases from J, the junction kept 12 bases outside the gene matches. Germline V gene sequence: CDR1 SGHVS, CDR2 FNYEAQ. The CDR3 DNA reads as TGTGCCAGCAGCTTACTTACAGGGGCCCTCGGGGACGAGCAGTACTTC. The encoded protein is CASSLLTGALGDEQYF.

This chain uses TRBV7-9 with TRBJ1-3; 8 positions agree with TRBD1. The CDR3 is 16 amino acids. Germline values: CDR1 SEHNR, CDR2 FQNEAQ (reference sequence). V was pared by 5 bases and J by 0 bases, with 6 bases of the junction left unmatched. CDR3 residues: CASSTDRASSGNTIYF. CDR3 sequence (DNA): TGTGCCAGCAGCACGGACAGGGCGAGCTCTGGAAACACCATATATTTT.

This clonotype was found many times. V is TRBV10-3 and J is TRBJ2-5, with D perhaps TRBD1 (6 bases). This CDR3 comprises 15 residues. Germline lookup yields CDR1 ENHRY and CDR2 SYGVKD. The germline V and J ends were trimmed by 3 bases and 3 bases, with 14 bases remaining between them. The CDR3 bases are TGTGCCATCAGTGATAGCAGGGGATCGGAAGAGACCCAGTACTTC. It codes for CAISDSRGSEETQYF.